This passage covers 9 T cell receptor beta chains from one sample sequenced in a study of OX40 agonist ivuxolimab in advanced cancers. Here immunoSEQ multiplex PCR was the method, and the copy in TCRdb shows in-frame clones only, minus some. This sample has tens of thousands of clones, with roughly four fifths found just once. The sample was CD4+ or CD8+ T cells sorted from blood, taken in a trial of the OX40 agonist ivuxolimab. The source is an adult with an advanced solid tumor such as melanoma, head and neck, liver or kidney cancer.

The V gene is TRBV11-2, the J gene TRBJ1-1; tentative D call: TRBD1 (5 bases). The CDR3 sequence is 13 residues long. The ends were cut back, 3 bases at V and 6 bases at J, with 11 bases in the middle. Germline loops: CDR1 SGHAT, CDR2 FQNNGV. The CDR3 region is CASSFRQGAEAFF. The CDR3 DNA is TGTGCCAGCAGCTTTCGGCAGGGTGCTGAAGCTTTCTTT.

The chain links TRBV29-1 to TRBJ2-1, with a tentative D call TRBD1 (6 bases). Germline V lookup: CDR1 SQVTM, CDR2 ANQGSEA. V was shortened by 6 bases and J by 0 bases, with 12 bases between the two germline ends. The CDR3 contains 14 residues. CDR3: CSVGTPNSYNEQFF. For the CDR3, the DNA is TGCAGCGTAGGGACACCAAACTCCTACAATGAGCAGTTCTTC.

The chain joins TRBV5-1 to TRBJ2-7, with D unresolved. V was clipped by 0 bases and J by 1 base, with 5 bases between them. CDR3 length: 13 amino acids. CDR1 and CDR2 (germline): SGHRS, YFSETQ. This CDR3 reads CASSLGSSYEQYF. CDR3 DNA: TGCGCCAGCAGCTTGGGTAGTTCCTACGAGCAGTACTTC.

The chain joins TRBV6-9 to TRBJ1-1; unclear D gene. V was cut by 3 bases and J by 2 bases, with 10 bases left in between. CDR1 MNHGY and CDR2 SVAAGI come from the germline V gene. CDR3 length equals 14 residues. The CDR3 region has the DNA TGTGCCAGCAGTTACTTGACCGCCAACACTGAAGCTTTCTTT. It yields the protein CASSYLTANTEAFF.

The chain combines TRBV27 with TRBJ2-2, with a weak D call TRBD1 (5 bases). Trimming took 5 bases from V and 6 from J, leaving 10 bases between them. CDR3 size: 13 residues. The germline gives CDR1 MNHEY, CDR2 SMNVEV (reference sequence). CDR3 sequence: CASSLLGAGELFF. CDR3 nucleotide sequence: TGTGCCAGCAGTCTCCTAGGGGCCGGGGAGCTGTTTTTT.

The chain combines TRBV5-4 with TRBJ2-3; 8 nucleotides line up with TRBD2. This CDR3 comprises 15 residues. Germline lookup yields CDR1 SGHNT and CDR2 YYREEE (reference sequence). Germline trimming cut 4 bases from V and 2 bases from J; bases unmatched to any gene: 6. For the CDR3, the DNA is TGTGCCAGCAGCGTGCGGGGGGTCTACACAGATACGCAGTATTTT. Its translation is CASSVRGVYTDTQYF.

CDR3 in amino acids: CASSFPGQLETQYF. In nucleotides, the CDR3 is TGTGCCAGCAGTTTCCCCGGACAGTTAGAGACCCAGTACTTC. This rearrangement joins TRBV27 to TRBJ2-5, with a possible D match to TRBD1 (6 bases). The CDR3 sequence is 14 residues long. V was clipped by 3 bases and J by 4 bases, with 12 bases between them. Per the germline V gene, CDR1 is MNHEY and CDR2 is SMNVEV (reference sequence).

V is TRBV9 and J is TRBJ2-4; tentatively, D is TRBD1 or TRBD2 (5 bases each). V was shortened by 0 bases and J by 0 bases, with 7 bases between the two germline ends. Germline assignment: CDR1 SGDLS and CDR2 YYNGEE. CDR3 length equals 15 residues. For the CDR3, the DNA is TGTGCCAGCAGCGTAGTGGGGGAAGCCAAAAACATTCAGTACTTC. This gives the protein CASSVVGEAKNIQYF.

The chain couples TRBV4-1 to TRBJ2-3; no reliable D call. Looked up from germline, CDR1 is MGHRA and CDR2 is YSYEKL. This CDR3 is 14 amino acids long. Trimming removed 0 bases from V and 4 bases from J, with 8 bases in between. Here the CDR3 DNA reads TGCGCCAGCAGCCAAGAAATAGCATCAGATACGCAGTATTTT. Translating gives CASSQEIASDTQYF.